Listed below are T cell receptor beta chains from one sample, sequenced in a study of cytomegalovirus exposure and HLA in healthy donors. Produced via immunoSEQ multiplex PCR; TCRdb's table is partial and in-frame only. Of about 180,000 clones in the sample, 86% are singletons; the top ten hold less than 3%. Input material: PBMCs. The receptors were sampled from a man between 18 and 35 years old in good health and CMV-seropositive. CDR3s include the opening cysteine and the closing phenylalanine or tryptophan. Each record gives: J gene, clone size, D gene, V gene, CDR3 DNA, CDR3 protein. A D gene is named only where the DNA matches it firmly. Only some rows state a clone size, as once, few, many or a class for expanded clones.

>TRBJ1-2|-|TRBD1|TRBV11-2
TGTGCCAGCAGCTGGGGCAGGGGGCAAAGGGGCTACACCTTC
CASSWGRGQRGYTF
>TRBJ2-3|-|TRBD2|TRBV5-1
TGCGCCAGCACCCTTCTAGCGGGAGAAACAGATACGCAGTATTTT
CASTLLAGETDTQYF
>TRBJ2-7|-|-|TRBV29-1
TGCAGCGTTGATGGAGGCAGTTCCTACGAGCAGTACTTC
CSVDGGSSYEQYF
>TRBJ2-3|-|-|TRBV12-5
TGTGCTAGTGGTTACTCCTCGCGGGATACGCAGTATTTT
CASGYSSRDTQYF
>TRBJ2-1|-|TRBD2|TRBV7-2
TGTGCCAGCAACCAGGGACTAGCGGGAGAAGGTGAGCAGTTCTTC
CASNQGLAGEGEQFF
>TRBJ2-7|-|-|TRBV28
TGTGCCAGCAGTTTATTGGTCGGAGGACCCTACGAGCAGTACTTC
CASSLLVGGPYEQYF
>TRBJ2-5|-|-|TRBV5-6
TGTGCCAGCAGCTTGCACGGGGGAGAGACCCAGTACTTC
CASSLHGGETQYF
>TRBJ2-2|few|-|TRBV27
TGTGCCAGCAGTTTCCAGGTGGCCGGGGAGCTGTTTTTT
CASSFQVAGELFF
>TRBJ2-5|-|TRBD2|TRBV5-6
TGTGCCAGCAGCGCCCGGGGGGGCCCTCGGGAGACCCAGTACTTC
CASSARGGPRETQYF
>TRBJ1-1|-|-|TRBV4-2
TGTGCCAGCAGCCAAGAGTTCGGGTACACTGAAGCTTTCTTT
CASSQEFGYTEAFF
>TRBJ1-1|-|TRBD1|TRBV7-3
TGTGCCAGCAGCTCACAGGGGGAGAACACTGAAGCTTTCTTT
CASSSQGENTEAFF
>TRBJ2-3|-|-|TRBV6-5
TGTGCCAGCAGTTATACCGGGAATGCAGATACGCAGTATTTT
CASSYTGNADTQYF
>TRBJ2-1|once|-|TRBV10-2
TGCGCCAGCAGTGAGCCCCCGAGTGAGCAGTTCTTC
CASSEPPSEQFF
>TRBJ1-4|-|TRBD1|TRBV5-8
TGTGCCAGCAGCCCTGGACAGGGGGTGGTAACTAATGAAAAACTGTTTTTT
CASSPGQGVVTNEKLFF
>TRBJ1-1|-|-|TRBV5-1
TGCGCCAGCAGCAGAGACAGCTCCAACACTGAAGCTTTCTTT
CASSRDSSNTEAFF
>TRBJ1-4|-|-|TRBV15
TGTGCCACCAGCAGGTCAGGGGAAAAACTGTTTTTT
CATSRSGEKLFF
>TRBJ2-7|-|TRBD1|TRBV11-2
TGTGCCAGCAGCTTAGGCTTGGGGACAGTCTCCTACGAGCAGTACTTC
CASSLGLGTVSYEQYF
>TRBJ2-2|-|-|TRBV7-6
TGTGCCAGCAGCTCGGACAGGAGGGGGATCGGGGAGCTGTTTTTT
CASSSDRRGIGELFF
>TRBJ1-5|-|-|TRBV5-6
TGTGCCAGCAGCTTGACAGGGAGTCAGCCCCAGCATTTT
CASSLTGSQPQHF